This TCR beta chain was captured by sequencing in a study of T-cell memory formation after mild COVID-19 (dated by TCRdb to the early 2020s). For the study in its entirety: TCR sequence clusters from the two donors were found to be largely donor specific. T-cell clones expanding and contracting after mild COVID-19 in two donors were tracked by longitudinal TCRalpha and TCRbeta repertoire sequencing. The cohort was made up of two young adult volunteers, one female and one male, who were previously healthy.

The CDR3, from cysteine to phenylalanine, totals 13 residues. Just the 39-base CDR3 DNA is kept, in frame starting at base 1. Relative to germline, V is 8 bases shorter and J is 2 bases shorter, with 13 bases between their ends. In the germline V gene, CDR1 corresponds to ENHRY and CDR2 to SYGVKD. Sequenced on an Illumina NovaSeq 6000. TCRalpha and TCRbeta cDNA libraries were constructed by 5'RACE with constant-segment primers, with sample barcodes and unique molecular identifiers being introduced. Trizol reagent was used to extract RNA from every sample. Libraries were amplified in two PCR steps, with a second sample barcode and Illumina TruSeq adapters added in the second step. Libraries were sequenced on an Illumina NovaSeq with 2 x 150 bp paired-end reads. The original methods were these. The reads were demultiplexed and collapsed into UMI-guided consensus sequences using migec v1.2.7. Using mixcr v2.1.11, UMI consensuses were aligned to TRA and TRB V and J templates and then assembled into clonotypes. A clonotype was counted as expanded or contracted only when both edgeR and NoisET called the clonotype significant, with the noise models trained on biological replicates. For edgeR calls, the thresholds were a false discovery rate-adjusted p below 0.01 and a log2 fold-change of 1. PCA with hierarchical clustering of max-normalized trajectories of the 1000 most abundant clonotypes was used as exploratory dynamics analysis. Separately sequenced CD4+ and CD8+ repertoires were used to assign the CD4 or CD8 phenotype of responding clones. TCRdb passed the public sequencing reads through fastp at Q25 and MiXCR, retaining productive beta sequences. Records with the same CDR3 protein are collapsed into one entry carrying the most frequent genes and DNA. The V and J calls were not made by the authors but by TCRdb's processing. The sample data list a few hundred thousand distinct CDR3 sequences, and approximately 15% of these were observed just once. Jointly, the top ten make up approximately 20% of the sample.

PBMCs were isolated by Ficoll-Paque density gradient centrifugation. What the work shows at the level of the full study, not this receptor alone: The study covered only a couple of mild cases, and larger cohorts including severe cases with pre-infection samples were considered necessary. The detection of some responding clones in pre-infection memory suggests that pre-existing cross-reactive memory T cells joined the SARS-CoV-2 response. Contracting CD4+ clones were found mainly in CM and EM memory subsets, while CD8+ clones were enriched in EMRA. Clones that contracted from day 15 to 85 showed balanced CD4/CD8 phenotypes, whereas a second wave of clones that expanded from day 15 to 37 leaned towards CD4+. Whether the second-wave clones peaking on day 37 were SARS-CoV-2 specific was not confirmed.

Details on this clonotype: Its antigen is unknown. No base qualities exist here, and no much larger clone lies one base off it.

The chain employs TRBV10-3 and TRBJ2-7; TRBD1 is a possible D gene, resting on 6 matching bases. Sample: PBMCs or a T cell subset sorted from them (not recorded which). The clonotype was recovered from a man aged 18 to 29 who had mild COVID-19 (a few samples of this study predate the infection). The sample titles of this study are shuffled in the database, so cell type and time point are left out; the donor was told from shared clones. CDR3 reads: CAIAQAGAYEQYF. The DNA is TGTGCCATCGCCCAAGCAGGGGCCTACGAGCAGTACTTC.